This TCR beta chain was identified during a study of T cell repertoires in cytomegalovirus infection. This clonotype was found once. An end of the junction does not agree with germline; a read error may underlie this. In TCRdb, the reads were re-called with MiXCR into one record per CDR3 protein. The sample lists around 180,000 distinct CDR3 sequences, 28% occurring once. Germline lookup yields CDR1 PRHDT and CDR2 FYEKMQ (reference sequence). There are 17 residues in the CDR3. The rearrangement uses TRBV13 and TRBJ2-1, with 13 bases matching TRBD2. The specimen was PBMCs. This TCR was sampled from a human donor in good health (CMV status not recorded). Some clones in this sample may be carry-over from other donors' samples. The CDR3, as DNA: TGTGCCAGCAGCTGCTCCGGGACTAGCGGGGTTTACATTGAGCAGTTCTTC. Protein sequence: CASSCSGTSGVYIEQFF.